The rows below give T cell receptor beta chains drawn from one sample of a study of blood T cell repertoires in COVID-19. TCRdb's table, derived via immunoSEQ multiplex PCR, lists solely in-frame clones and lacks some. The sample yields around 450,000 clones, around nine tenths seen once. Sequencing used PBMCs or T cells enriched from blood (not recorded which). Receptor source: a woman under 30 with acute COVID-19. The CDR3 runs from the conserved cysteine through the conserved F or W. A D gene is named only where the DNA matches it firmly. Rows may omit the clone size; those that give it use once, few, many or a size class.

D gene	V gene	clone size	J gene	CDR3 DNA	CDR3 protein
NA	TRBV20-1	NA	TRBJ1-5	TGCAGTGCTAGTCGTCTAGGGAGAGAAACCAATCAGCCCCAGCATTTT	CSASRLGRETNQPQHF
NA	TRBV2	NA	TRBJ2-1	TGTGCCAGCAGTGGGACTATTGGCTATGAGCAGTTCTTC	CASSGTIGYEQFF
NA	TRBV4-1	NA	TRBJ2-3	TGCGCCAGCAGCCAAGATTACGGGGAGAGCACAGATACGCAGTATTTT	CASSQDYGESTDTQYF
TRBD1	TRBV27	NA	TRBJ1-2	TGTGCCATACGGACAGGGAATGGCTACACCTTC	CAIRTGNGYTF
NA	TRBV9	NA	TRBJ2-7	TGTGCCAGCAGCGTCCTTGAGGTCACCGAGCAGTACTTC	CASSVLEVTEQYF
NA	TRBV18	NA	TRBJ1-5	TGTGCCAGCTCACAAAAAAACGACAGTATGGGCGAGGCATTCAATCAGCCCCAGCATTTT	CASSQKNDSMGEAFNQPQHF
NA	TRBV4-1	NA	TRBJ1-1	TGCGCCAGCAGCCAAGTACGGGACACTGAAGCTTTCTTT	CASSQVRDTEAFF
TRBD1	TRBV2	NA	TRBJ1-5	TGTGCCAGCACTTACTCAGGGGGTAATAATCAGCCCCAGCATTTT	CASTYSGGNNQPQHF
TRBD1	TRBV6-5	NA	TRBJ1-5	TGTGCCAGCAGCCCCAGGACAGGGGGATTTCAGCCCCAGCATTTT	CASSPRTGGFQPQHF
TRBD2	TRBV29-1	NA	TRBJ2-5	TGCAGCGTAGGAGGACCGACTAGCGGGACTTTATACGGCCGGGAGACCCAGTACTTC	CSVGGPTSGTLYGRETQYF
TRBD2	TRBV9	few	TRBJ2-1	TGTGCCAGCAGCGTAGGGGGACTAGCGGCCAATGAGCAGTTCTTC	CASSVGGLAANEQFF
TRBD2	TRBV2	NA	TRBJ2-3	TGTGCCAGCATCTCTAGCGGGAGGGGGGGAGATACGCAGTATTTT	CASISSGRGGDTQYF
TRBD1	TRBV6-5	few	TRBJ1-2	TGTGCCAGCACCAAAGACAGGGTCTATGGCTACACCTTC	CASTKDRVYGYTF
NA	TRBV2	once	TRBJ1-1	TGTGCCAGCAGTGATCGGCCAGGTGAAGCTTTCTTT	CASSDRPGEAFF
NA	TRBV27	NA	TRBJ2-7	TGTGCCAGCAGTCGTGTGGGCAGGTACGGCGAGCAGTACTTC	CASSRVGRYGEQYF
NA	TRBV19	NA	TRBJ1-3	TGTGCCAGTAGTATTCTCTCGACGGGAGGAAACACCATATATTTT	CASSILSTGGNTIYF
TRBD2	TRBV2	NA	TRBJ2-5	TGTGCCAGCAGTCCGGGTGGCGGGAGTGAGACCCAGTACTTC	CASSPGGGSETQYF
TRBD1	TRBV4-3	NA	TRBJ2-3	TGCGCCAGCAGCCTGGCAACAGGGGGCGTCACAGATACGCAGTATTTT	CASSLATGGVTDTQYF
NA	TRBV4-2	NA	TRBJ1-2	TGTGCCAGCAGCCAAGAGCGCGGCGGCTATGGCTACACCTTC	CASSQERGGYGYTF
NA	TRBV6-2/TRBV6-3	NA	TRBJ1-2	TGTGCCAGCAGCCGAGAAGTCTATGGCTACACCTTC	CASSREVYGYTF
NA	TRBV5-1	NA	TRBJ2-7	TGCGCCAGCAGCCCCACCGGGAGAGGCCTCTACGAGCAGTACTTC	CASSPTGRGLYEQYF
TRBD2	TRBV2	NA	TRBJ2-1	TGTGCCAGCGGCGGGGTAGCGGGGGTCTCCTACAATGAGCAGTTCTTC	CASGGVAGVSYNEQFF
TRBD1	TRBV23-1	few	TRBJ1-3	TGCGCCAGCAGCCAGACCGGGACAGGGGGAATGGTAAACACCATATATTTT	CASSQTGTGGMVNTIYF
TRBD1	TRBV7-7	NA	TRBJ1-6	TGTGCTAGTGCTCGACAGGGGGATTCACCCCTCCACTTT	CASARQGDSPLHF
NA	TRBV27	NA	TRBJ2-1	TGTGCCAGCAGTACCCGGGGGAGCTCCTACAATGAGCAGTTCTTC	CASSTRGSSYNEQFF